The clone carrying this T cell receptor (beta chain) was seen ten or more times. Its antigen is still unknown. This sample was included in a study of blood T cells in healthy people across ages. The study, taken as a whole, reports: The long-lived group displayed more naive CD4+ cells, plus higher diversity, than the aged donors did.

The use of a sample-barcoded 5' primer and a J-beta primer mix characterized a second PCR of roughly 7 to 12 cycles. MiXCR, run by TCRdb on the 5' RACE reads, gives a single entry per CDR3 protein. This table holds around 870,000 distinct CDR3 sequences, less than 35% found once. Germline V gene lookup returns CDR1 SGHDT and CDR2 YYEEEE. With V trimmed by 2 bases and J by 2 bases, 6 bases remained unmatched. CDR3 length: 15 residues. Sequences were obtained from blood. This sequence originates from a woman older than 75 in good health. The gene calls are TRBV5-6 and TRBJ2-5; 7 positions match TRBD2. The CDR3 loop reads CASSFQRGPQETQYF. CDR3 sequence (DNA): TGTGCCAGCAGCTTCCAGCGGGGCCCGCAAGAGACCCAGTACTTC.